What follows are 27 T cell receptor beta chains derived from one specimen sequenced in a study of blood T cell repertoires in COVID-19. The data were produced by immunoSEQ multiplex PCR, yet TCRdb's version contains in-frame clones alone and is incomplete. The repertoire holds roughly 500,000 clones, with 88% as singletons. The sample consisted of PBMCs or T cells enriched from blood (not recorded which). These receptors all come from a woman aged 55-69 years who had recovered from COVID-19.

V is TRBV12-5 and J is TRBJ1-1, with 9 bases identical to TRBD1. This CDR3 region has 17 residues. The germline V gene encodes CDR1 LGHNT and CDR2 FRNRAP. Trimming took 0 bases from V and 10 from J; bases not matched to a gene: 15. The CDR3 protein is CASGLVRGQGFLFGAFF. The CDR3 bases are TGTGCTAGTGGTTTGGTACGAGGACAGGGGTTTTTATTTGGAGCTTTCTTT.

V gene TRBV6-5 combines with J gene TRBJ1-1; D remains ambiguous. The length of the CDR3 is 13 residues. Trimming pared 6 bases from V and 2 bases from J, leaving 10 bases between. Germline lookup yields CDR1 MNHEY and CDR2 SVGAGI. CDR3 amino acids: CASSLTRNTEAFF. The CDR3 coding sequence is TGTGCCAGCAGCTTGACAAGAAACACTGAAGCTTTCTTT.

J is TRBJ2-5 and V is TRBV5-4; the D gene is possibly TRBD2 (6 bases). The CDR3 totals 14 residues. The germline V gene has CDR1 SGHNT and CDR2 YYREEE (reference sequence). V was pared by 4 bases and J by 3 bases, with 13 bases between. The CDR3 loop reads CASSGDWVEETQYF. The CDR3 DNA reads TGTGCCAGCAGCGGGGACTGGGTGGAAGAGACCCAGTACTTC.

This chain links TRBV4-1 with TRBJ1-2; no clear D. Germline assignment: CDR1 MGHRA and CDR2 YSYEKL. The CDR3 extends over 14 amino acids. The V gene lost 3 bases and the J gene lost 4 bases, with 12 bases spanning the gap. The DNA of the CDR3 is TGCGCCAGCAGCCAGGGAGAGAGGGTCTATGGCTACACCTTC. Amino acid sequence: CASSQGERVYGYTF.

The genes are TRBV5-6 and TRBJ1-5, with a tentative D call TRBD1 (5 bases). This CDR3 region has 14 residues. The ends were cut back, 2 bases at V and 8 bases at J, with 14 bases in the middle. Germline V gives CDR1 SGHDT, CDR2 YYEEEE. The CDR3 loop reads CASSLAQGGEPQHF. The CDR3 nucleotides read TGTGCCAGCAGCTTAGCCCAGGGAGGGGAGCCCCAGCATTTT.

This chain joins TRBV19 and TRBJ1-2; D call uncertain. V lost 5 bases, J lost 2 bases, and 15 bases lay in between. Germline CDR1 reads LNHDA; CDR2 reads SQIVND (reference sequence). The CDR3 is made up of 15 amino acids. The CDR3 loop reads CASSLQEVGNYGYTF. CDR3 in DNA: TGTGCCAGTAGTTTGCAGGAGGTGGGCAACTATGGCTACACCTTC.

V usage is TRBV30 and J usage is TRBJ2-3; no reliable D call. The germline V gene encodes CDR1 GTSNPN and CDR2 SVGIG (reference sequence). V dropped 3 bases and J dropped 1 base, with 11 bases sitting between them. The CDR3 loop spans 14 amino acids. The CDR3 sequence: CAWSHSLGTDTQYF. In DNA form, the CDR3 reads TGTGCCTGGAGCCACAGTCTTGGCACAGATACGCAGTATTTT.

J is TRBJ2-6 and V is TRBV14, with 8 positions matching TRBD1. CDR3 length: 15 amino acids. Germline V gene data show CDR1 as SGHDN and CDR2 as FVKESK. The V gene end was trimmed by 4 bases and the J gene end by 2 bases; junction bases not matched to a gene: 1. This CDR3 reads CASSPDRAGANVLTF. As DNA, the CDR3 is TGTGCCAGCAGCCCGGACAGGGCTGGGGCCAACGTCCTGACTTTC. Variable domain in full (rest from reference TRBV14 and TRBJ2-6): EAGVTQFPSHSVIEKGQTVTLRCDPISGHDNLYWYRRVMGKEIKFLLHFVKESKQDESGMPNNRFLAERTGGTYSTLKVQPAELEDSGVYFCASSPDRAGANVLTFGAGSRLTVL.

The J gene is TRBJ1-5, the V gene TRBV5-5; D gene ambiguous. The CDR3 extends over 12 amino acids. Germline lookup yields CDR1 SGHKS and CDR2 YYEKEE (reference sequence). Trimming stripped 2 bases from V and 4 bases from J, with 4 bases between. CDR3 in DNA: TGTGCCAGCAGCTTTCCTAATCAGCCCCAGCATTTT. It is translated as CASSFPNQPQHF.

This chain connects TRBV11-2 to TRBJ1-5; TRBD1 matches 12 bases. Germline V CDR1 and CDR2: SGHAT, FQNNGV. Losses at the gene ends were 5 bases for V and 7 bases for J; bases not matched to a gene: 6. The CDR3 runs 15 residues. The CDR3 loop is CASSQGQGAGQPQHF. CDR3 nucleotide sequence: TGTGCCAGCAGCCAGGGACAGGGGGCAGGACAGCCCCAGCATTTT.

This clone has a handful of counts. This chain joins TRBV5-6 and TRBJ1-4, with 8 bases identical to TRBD1. J was trimmed by 0 bases and V by 4 bases; bases with no gene match: 5. The V gene's germline CDR1 is SGHDT and CDR2 YYEEEE. The CDR3 runs 16 residues. The CDR3 bases are TGTGCCAGCAGCAGACGGGACAGGACAACTAATGAAAAACTGTTTTTT. This translates into CASSRRDRTTNEKLFF.

This clone was seen a single time. V is TRBV24-1 and J is TRBJ2-1, with 9 bases lining up with TRBD1. J gave up 5 bases and V 4 bases, and 8 bases lay outside the gene matches. CDR3 length: 16 amino acids. Per germline, CDR1 KGHDR and CDR2 SFDVKD. CDR3 nucleotides: TGTGCCACCAGTGACCTGGGACAGGGCCCCCACAATGAGCAGTTCTTC. Translation gives CATSDLGQGPHNEQFF.

The V and J genes are TRBV12-5 and TRBJ2-1, with 11 bases that match TRBD1. This CDR3 region has 19 residues. J lost 2 bases, V lost 0 bases, and 9 bases had no gene match. Germline CDR1 is LGHNT and CDR2 is FRNRAP. CDR3 coding DNA: TGTGCTAGTGGTTTGGTACTAACGGGACAGGGGGGTCCCTACAATGAGCAGTTCTTC. Translation: CASGLVLTGQGGPYNEQFF.

This clone was counted a single time. This chain uses TRBV2 with TRBJ2-3; D is perhaps TRBD2 (6 bases). The CDR3 sequence is 14 residues long. Trimming took off 4 bases at V and 2 bases at J, with 10 bases between the two ends. Germline V gene data show CDR1 as SNHLY and CDR2 as FYNNEI. The CDR3 sequence: CASSGLGDTDTQYF. The CDR3 coding sequence is TGTGCCAGCAGTGGACTAGGCGACACAGATACGCAGTATTTT.

The V gene is TRBV19, the J gene TRBJ1-3; D might be TRBD1 (6 bases). Trimming cost V 5 bases and J 1 base, with 9 bases left between them. Germline-derived CDR1 and CDR2 are LNHDA and SQIVND (reference sequence). The CDR3 contains 14 residues. The CDR3 region has the DNA TGTGCCAGTAGTCCCACAGGGTCTGGAAACACCATATATTTT. Amino acid sequence: CASSPTGSGNTIYF. The variable domain in full, completed from reference TRBV19 and TRBJ1-3, reads DGGITQSPKYLFRKEGQNVTLSCEQNLNHDAMYWYRQDPGQGLRLIYYSQIVNDFQKGDIAEGYSVSREKKESFPLTVTSAQKNPTAFYLCASSPTGSGNTIYFGEGSWLTVV.

The chain couples TRBV5-4 to TRBJ1-2; D possibly corresponds to TRBD1 (6 bases). V gave up 5 bases and J gave up 3 bases, with 11 bases separating them. The V gene's germline CDR1 is SGHNT and CDR2 YYREEE (reference sequence). This CDR3 region has 13 residues. The CDR3 sequence is CASSSGDDYGYTF. CDR3 DNA: TGTGCCAGCAGTTCAGGGGACGACTATGGCTACACCTTC.

In its sample, this clone was seen a few times. The chain links TRBV28 to TRBJ1-2; TRBD1 matches at 8 bases. The germline V gene has CDR1 MDHEN and CDR2 SYDVKM. The CDR3 runs to 13 residues. The ends lost 4 bases at V and 8 bases at J; junction bases unmatched: 6. The CDR3 loop is CASSSTGGGGYTF. CDR3 DNA: TGTGCCAGCAGTTCCACAGGGGGTGGAGGCTACACCTTC.

A note on this clone: The same CDR3 also results from other DNA sequences found in this sample. This CDR3 reads CASSPDRVSTDTQYF. The DNA for the CDR3 is TGTGCCAGCTCACCGGACAGGGTTAGCACAGATACGCAGTATTTT. The rearrangement uses TRBV18 and TRBJ2-3; 8 nucleotides align to TRBD1. The length of the CDR3 is 15 residues. V was clipped by 3 bases and J by 0 bases; unmatched bases: 2. Germline-derived CDR1 and CDR2 are KGHSH and LQKENI.

V and J are TRBV30 and TRBJ1-2; possibly TRBD1 for D (5 bases). CDR1 GTSNPN and CDR2 SVGIG come from the germline V gene (reference sequence). V shed 2 bases and J shed 8 bases, with 18 bases lying between them. The CDR3 is 14 amino acids. The CDR3 loop is CAWSQKGRVKGYTF. The CDR3 nucleotides read TGTGCCTGGAGTCAAAAAGGCAGGGTAAAAGGCTACACCTTC.

The chain recombines TRBV6-4 with TRBJ2-3; D may be TRBD2 (6 bases). In germline, CDR1 is MRHNA, CDR2 SNTAGT. Trimming removed 3 bases at V and 3 bases at J, with 13 bases between. The CDR3 length is 15 residues. CDR3 nucleotide sequence: TGTGCCAGCAGTGAAGGTGGCGGGGAGACAGATACGCAGTATTTT. It translates to CASSEGGGETDTQYF.

The rearrangement links TRBV10-2 to TRBJ2-1; D is uncertain. This CDR3 region has 12 residues. Germline V gives CDR1 WSHSY, CDR2 SAAADI. Trimming stripped 0 bases from V and 9 bases from J, with 6 bases between. The CDR3 DNA sequence: TGCGCCAGCAGTGAGTCCTTAGCTGAGCAGTTCTTC. It yields the protein CASSESLAEQFF.

This chain joins TRBV19 and TRBJ1-5; no clear D. The germline gives CDR1 LNHDA, CDR2 SQIVND (reference sequence). The CDR3 runs to 15 residues. Trimming took 4 bases from V and 4 from J, leaving 14 bases between them. CDR3 sequence (DNA): TGTGCCAGTAGTAGACGAGGGCAGCCGAATCAGCCCCAGCATTTT. Its translation: CASSRRGQPNQPQHF. The full variable domain, with the rest looked up from reference TRBV19 and TRBJ1-5, is DGGITQSPKYLFRKEGQNVTLSCEQNLNHDAMYWYRQDPGQGLRLIYYSQIVNDFQKGDIAEGYSVSREKKESFPLTVTSAQKNPTAFYLCASSRRGQPNQPQHFGDGTRLSIL.

The rearrangement uses TRBV20-1 and TRBJ1-1; D gene unclear. The CDR3 totals 10 residues. Germline V lookup: CDR1 DFQATT, CDR2 SNEGSKA (reference sequence). V lost 3 bases and J lost 8, with 7 bases in between. The CDR3 DNA follows: TGCAGTGCTAGCCGGGAGGAAGCTTTCTTT. It specifies CSASREEAFF.

This rearrangement joins TRBV6-5 to TRBJ2-5, with D maybe TRBD1 (6 bases). The V gene lost 5 bases and the J gene lost 0 bases, with 10 bases spanning the gap. This CDR3 is 14 amino acids long. Germline lookup yields CDR1 MNHEY and CDR2 SVGAGI. The CDR3 DNA sequence: TGTGCCAGCAGTCACTACAGGGACCAAGAGACCCAGTACTTC. Translated: CASSHYRDQETQYF.

This clone came up a few times. The CDR3: CATSGTGRREQYF. CDR3 DNA: TGTGCCACGTCCGGGACAGGGCGACGCGAGCAGTACTTC. The chain joins TRBV27 to TRBJ2-7, with 9 positions matching TRBD1. Trimming at V came to 10 bases and at J to 6 bases, leaving 10 bases not matched to a gene. Per the germline V gene, CDR1 is MNHEY and CDR2 is SMNVEV (reference sequence). The CDR3 sequence is 13 residues long.

The chain combines TRBV6-5 with TRBJ1-6, with 8 nucleotides matching TRBD1. J was trimmed by 9 bases and V by 6 bases; bases with no gene match: 10. The germline gives CDR1 MNHEY, CDR2 SVGAGI. The CDR3 runs 15 residues. The CDR3 nucleotides are TGTGCCAGCAGGATATTAACAGGGGGGGTTTCACCCCTCCACTTT. Translation: CASRILTGGVSPLHF.

The chain carries TRBV4-1 and TRBJ2-2, with 13 bases matching TRBD2. Germline V lookup: CDR1 MGHRA, CDR2 YSYEKL. V was clipped by 3 bases and J by 7 bases; unmatched bases: 8. This CDR3 has 17 amino acids. The CDR3 DNA is TGCGCCAGCAGCCAGACAAGACTAGCGGGGGGTGACGGGGAGCTGTTTTTT. Protein product: CASSQTRLAGGDGELFF.